This TCR beta chain was sequenced during a study of early T cells in non-severe SARS-CoV-2 infection. Study-level information: From unsorted whole blood, bulk RNA was sequenced, and the chains remained unpaired.

Molecules of cDNA were individually given unique molecular identifiers that were attached to them. MiXCR, applied by TCRdb to the 5' RACE reads, yields one record per CDR3 protein. The table has some 110,000 distinct CDR3 sequences, around 14% seen once. General study results and limits: Lookups in VDJdb leaned toward anti-spike CD8 responses and missed private and CD4 specificities.

Germline V CDR1 and CDR2: SNHLY, FYNNEI. V shed 3 bases and J shed 5 bases, with 13 bases lying between them. CDR3 length: 14 residues. As to this clonotype: Its antigen is undetermined.

This receptor was identified in an adult who was a healthcare worker with PCR-confirmed SARS-CoV-2 infection or an uninfected control (not recorded which). This chain joins TRBV2 and TRBJ2-5; D tentatively fits TRBD1 or TRBD2 (5 bases each). Material: whole blood. In nucleotides, the CDR3 is TGTGCCAGCAGTGAGGGGCCCAGCGGCGAGACCCAGTACTTC. Translating gives CASSEGPSGETQYF.